Shown below are 8 T cell receptor beta chains from a single sample sequenced in a study of shared clonotypes between healthy human individuals. TCRdb's copy holds only in-frame clones and misses some; the assay was immunoSEQ multiplex PCR. The top ten clones hold approximately 25% of a sample with about 680,000 clones, approximately 90% of them seen once. In the naive CD8 group, cells lacked CD45RO and were positively selected for CCR7, so terminally differentiated effector memory CD45RA+ cells were left out. Sequenced: naive CD8+ T cells sorted from blood. The receptors were sampled from a man younger than 40 in good health.

The chain couples TRBV30 to TRBJ2-3, with D tentatively TRBD1 or TRBD2 (5 bases each). Trimming stripped 5 bases from V and 0 bases from J, with 12 bases between. The CDR3 is 14 amino acids. In germline, CDR1 is GTSNPN, CDR2 SVGIG (reference sequence). The CDR3 is CAWGEGSSTDTQYF. The DNA of the CDR3 is TGTGCCTGGGGAGAGGGGTCTAGCACAGATACGCAGTATTTT.

The V gene is TRBV27, the J gene TRBJ2-3; TRBD2 agrees at 10 bases. The CDR3 has 16 residues. J was trimmed by 2 bases and V by 0 bases; bases with no gene match: 2. From germline, CDR1 is MNHEY and CDR2 SMNVEV (reference sequence). The CDR3, as DNA: TGTGCCAGCAGTTTATCAGCGGGAGGGACCACAGATACGCAGTATTTT. Its protein product is CASSLSAGGTTDTQYF.

This clone occurred once. The chain combines TRBV15 with TRBJ1-2; D ambiguous. The V gene's germline CDR1 is LNHNV and CDR2 YYDKDF (reference sequence). Trimming removed 0 bases at V and 3 bases at J, with 17 bases between. The CDR3 has 17 residues. The CDR3 loop reads CATSRDWPVGGYYGYTF. CDR3 bases: TGTGCCACCAGCAGAGATTGGCCAGTCGGAGGTTACTATGGCTACACCTTC.

The chain has TRBV7-9 and TRBJ2-1, with 7 positions matching TRBD1. The V gene's germline CDR1 is SEHNR and CDR2 FQNEAQ (reference sequence). V trimming: 3 bases; J trimming: 8 bases; junction bases outside the gene matches: 13. The CDR3 contains 16 residues. The CDR3 region has the DNA TGTGCCAGCAGCTTGCCCTCGACAGGGTCGGCAGATGAGCAGTTCTTC. Its protein is CASSLPSTGSADEQFF.

The chain recombines TRBV29-1 with TRBJ2-7; 7 positions agree with TRBD2. V shed 4 bases and J 0 bases; nucleotides not matched to a gene: 15. In germline, CDR1 is SQVTM, CDR2 ANQGSEA. This CDR3 spans 17 amino acids. CDR3 loop: CSVASGETSVSSYEQYF. Here the CDR3 DNA reads TGCAGCGTTGCTAGTGGGGAAACTAGCGTAAGCTCCTACGAGCAGTACTTC.

This chain uses TRBV2 with TRBJ2-1; 7 bases are shared with TRBD2. The CDR3 runs to 16 residues. The junction had 14 bases not matched to a gene; V was cut back by 5 bases and J by 7 bases. The V gene's germline CDR1 is SNHLY and CDR2 FYNNEI. The CDR3 sequence: CASSPLEAGRNNEQFF. CDR3 bases: TGTGCCAGCAGTCCTCTGGAAGCGGGAAGAAATAATGAGCAGTTCTTC.

This rearrangement joins TRBV4-3 to TRBJ2-7, with D uncertain. This CDR3 contains 14 residues. Germline CDR1 and CDR2: LGHNA and YSLEER. The germline V and J ends were trimmed by 3 bases and 4 bases, with 13 bases remaining between them. This chain's CDR3 is CASSQGLIVYEQYF. The CDR3 coding sequence is TGCGCCAGCAGCCAGGGTCTTATAGTTTACGAGCAGTACTTC.

The V and J genes are TRBV6-6 and TRBJ2-7; D gene unclear. The CDR3 spans 14 residues. Germline CDR1 and CDR2: MNHNY and SVGAGI (reference sequence). V was trimmed by 0 bases and J by 2 bases, leaving 8 bases between them. The CDR3 loop reads CASSYSPGPYEQYF. In DNA, the CDR3 is TGTGCCAGCAGTTACTCTCCGGGCCCCTACGAGCAGTACTTC.